What follows are 13 T cell receptor beta chains derived from one specimen sequenced in a study of Graves' ophthalmopathy and Graves' hyperthyroidism (dated by TCRdb to between 2017 and 2018). The run used an Illumina HiSeq 2000. For repertoire sequencing, TCR beta CDR3 regions were amplified from RNA transcripts. A first-round RT-PCR used HTBI primers with the Qiagen OneStep RT-PCR kit, followed by a second-round multiplex PCR, size selection and purification. TCRdb's own reprocessing of the public reads used fastp at Q25 and MiXCR and kept productive beta chains. CDR3 protein duplicates are merged, each entry listing the most common genes and DNA. Present in this sample are fewer than 600,000 distinct CDR3 sequences, around 14% of which were seen just once. Over 7.5% of the sample is held by the ten biggest clonotypes. Sequenced material: blood. The receptors here all came from a woman aged 25 to 39 with Graves' ophthalmopathy. Donor details come from another sample of the same person, matched by shared clones.

This clonotype was seen repeatedly, ten times or more. The V gene is TRBV28, the J gene TRBJ1-1; a weak D match, TRBD1 (5 bases). The germline V gene has CDR1 MDHEN and CDR2 SYDVKM. The V and J ends lost 1 base and 2 bases respectively, with 23 bases between them. The CDR3 has 19 residues. CDR3 DNA sequence: TGTGCCAGCAGTTTATCAGTGGCGAGGGCCAGGGATTTTAACACTGAAGCTTTCTTT. Protein sequence: CASSLSVARARDFNTEAFF. Supplemented by reference TRBV28 and TRBJ1-1, the full variable domain reads DVKVTQSSRYLVKRTGEKVFLECVQDMDHENMFWYRQDPGLGLRLIYFSYDVKMKEKGDIPEGYSVSREKKERFSLILESASTNQTSMYLCASSLSVARARDFNTEAFFGQGTRLTVV.

This clonotype has a handful of counts. This sequence joins TRBV11-2 and TRBJ2-7; TRBD2 might be the D (5 bases). In germline, CDR1 is SGHAT, CDR2 FQNNGV. The CDR3 is 17 amino acids. The V end was cut by 3 bases, the J end by 3 bases, with 21 bases between. CDR3 amino acids: CASSFPLGNPGFYEQYF. In DNA form, the CDR3 reads TGTGCCAGCAGCTTCCCCCTGGGCAACCCGGGGTTCTACGAGCAGTACTTC.

This clonotype appeared many times. The chain joins TRBV12-3 or TRBV12-4 to TRBJ1-2; 7 bases are shared with TRBD1. The ends lost 1 base at V and 1 base at J; junction bases unmatched: 3. This CDR3 has 15 residues. The CDR3 here is CASSLGQGYNYGYTF. CDR3 coding DNA: TGTGCCAGCAGTTTAGGACAGGGCTATAACTATGGCTACACCTTC.

V is TRBV6-1 and J is TRBJ2-6; D may match TRBD1 or TRBD2 (6 bases each). The CDR3 extends over 16 amino acids. Looked up from germline, CDR1 is MNHNS and CDR2 is SASEGT. Trimming pared 5 bases from V and 4 bases from J, leaving 15 bases between. The CDR3: CASSPPGGGGANVLTF. CDR3 nucleotides: TGTGCCAGCAGTCCCCCCGGGGGCGGAGGGGCCAACGTCCTGACTTTC.

This clonotype was seen repeatedly, ten times or more. The chain combines TRBV27 with TRBJ2-2; the D gene is possibly TRBD2 (6 bases). V lost 5 bases and J lost 1, with 11 bases in between. CDR3 length: 15 amino acids. Per germline, CDR1 MNHEY and CDR2 SMNVEV (reference sequence). The CDR3 sequence is CASSPLGGNTGELFF. CDR3 bases: TGTGCCAGCAGTCCACTCGGGGGGAACACCGGGGAGCTGTTTTTT.

There are many counts of this clonotype. The CDR3 coding sequence is TGCAGTGCTAGAGATCGGACTAGCGGAGTTTCCTACGAGCAGTACTTC. Translating gives CSARDRTSGVSYEQYF. The chain uses TRBV20-1 and TRBJ2-7; 10 positions agree with TRBD2. The CDR3 sequence is 16 residues long. J was trimmed by 1 base and V by 0 bases; bases with no gene match: 6. Germline loops: CDR1 DFQATT, CDR2 SNEGSKA (reference sequence).

This clonotype has only a few counts. This chain uses TRBV28 with TRBJ1-3; D not resolved. Germline V lookup: CDR1 MDHEN, CDR2 SYDVKM. With 8 bases removed from V and 0 bases from J, the gap between germline ends came to 14 bases. CDR3 length: 15 amino acids. The CDR3 DNA reads as TGTGCCAGCGATGGACTGAGAGGCTCTGGAAACACCATATATTTT. Protein: CASDGLRGSGNTIYF.

The chain has TRBV11-2 and TRBJ2-7, with D perhaps matching TRBD2 (6 bases). Trimming took 2 bases from V and 2 from J, leaving 16 bases between them. The CDR3 has 16 amino acids. Per the germline V gene, CDR1 is SGHAT and CDR2 is FQNNGV. CDR3 DNA sequence: TGTGCCAGCAGCTTATCACCCGGGGGTTTAACCTACGAGCAGTACTTC. Translating gives CASSLSPGGLTYEQYF. The variable domain in full, with the rest retrieved from reference TRBV11-2 and TRBJ2-7, is EAGVAQSPRYKIIEKRQSVAFWCNPISGHATLYWYQQILGQGPKLLIQFQNNGVVDDSQLPKDRFSAERLKGVDSTLKIQPAKLEDSAVYLCASSLSPGGLTYEQYFGPGTRLTVT.

This clonotype was recorded a few times. The chain joins TRBV2 to TRBJ1-1, with D maybe TRBD1 (5 bases). The CDR3 has 15 amino acids. Per the germline V gene, CDR1 is SNHLY and CDR2 is FYNNEI. V lost 7 bases, J lost 4 bases, and 19 bases lay in between. The CDR3 sequence: CASTPGRGKSTEAFF. CDR3 coding DNA: TGTGCCAGCACTCCTGGGCGGGGGAAGTCCACTGAAGCTTTCTTT.

This clonotype was seen more than once but under ten times. The chain carries TRBV20-1 and TRBJ2-5, with D perhaps matching TRBD1 or TRBD2 (6 bases each). Germline lookup yields CDR1 DFQATT and CDR2 SNEGSKA (reference sequence). The CDR3 runs 12 residues. CDR3 DNA sequence: TGCACCGCGGTGGGGGGCAGGGAGACCCAGTACTTC. Encoded protein: CTAVGGRETQYF.

Ten or more counts support this clonotype. The chain uses TRBV30 and TRBJ1-6; D ambiguous. The germline gives CDR1 GTSNPN, CDR2 SVGIG (reference sequence). Trimming cost V 2 bases and J 10 bases, with 18 bases left between them. The CDR3 is 15 amino acids. The CDR3 is CAWSLSSPVESPLHF. CDR3 in DNA: TGTGCCTGGAGTCTCTCCTCTCCTGTGGAATCACCCCTCCACTTT.

This clonotype has ten or more counts. The V call is TRBV11-1, the J call TRBJ1-1, with D unresolved. The CDR3 covers 13 residues. V lost 5 bases to trimming and J lost 5 bases, with 12 bases between them. Germline values: CDR1 SGHAT, CDR2 FQDESV (reference sequence). CDR3 bases: TGTGCCAGCAGCCCCGATAGGCAGACTGAAGCTTTCTTT. It is translated as CASSPDRQTEAFF. The full variable domain, completed using reference TRBV11-1 and TRBJ1-1, is EAEVAQSPRYKITEKSQAVAFWCDPISGHATLYWYRQILGQGPELLVQFQDESVVDDSQLPKDRFSAERLKGVDSTLKIQPAELGDSAMYLCASSPDRQTEAFFGQGTRLTVV.

This clonotype was observed many times. The rearrangement links TRBV7-9 to TRBJ1-1, with a tentative D call TRBD1 (6 bases). The CDR3 spans 15 residues. V shed 5 bases and J shed 3 bases, with 16 bases lying between them. Germline loops: CDR1 SEHNR, CDR2 FQNEAQ (reference sequence). The CDR3 spells CASSPRGGGDTEAFF. The CDR3 bases are TGTGCCAGCAGCCCTAGGGGAGGGGGGGACACTGAAGCTTTCTTT.